These 21 T cell receptor beta chains were sequenced from one sample in a study of shared clonotypes between healthy human individuals. Naive CD8 cells lacked CD45RO, underwent positive selection for CCR7 and left out terminally differentiated effector memory CD45RA+ cells. Only in-frame clones appear in the TCRdb table, and some are missing; sequencing was by immunoSEQ multiplex PCR. The repertoire includes about 1,800,000 clones, approximately 94% of them detected once, and roughly 1% sits in the top ten. Source material: naive CD8+ T cells sorted from blood. The origin of the receptors is a young man in good health.

The chain recombines TRBV7-6 with TRBJ2-7; TRBD1 aligns across 9 bases. The CDR3 has 13 amino acids. Germline assignment: CDR1 SGHVS and CDR2 FNYEAQ. The ends lost 5 bases at V and 6 bases at J; junction bases unmatched: 5. CDR3 sequence reads: CASSPGQGGEQYF. The CDR3, as DNA: TGTGCCAGCAGCCCGGGACAGGGTGGCGAGCAGTACTTC.

The chain carries TRBV6-5 and TRBJ2-1; 8 bases are shared with TRBD1. This CDR3 is built from 15 residues. Germline CDR1 MNHEY, CDR2 SVGAGI. V trimming: 6 bases; J trimming: 5 bases; junction bases outside the gene matches: 9. The CDR3 DNA follows: TGTGCCAGCAGCTTGGCGGGACAGGAAAACAATGAGCAGTTCTTC. This codes for CASSLAGQENNEQFF.

The sample holds one count of this clone. This chain links TRBV5-1 with TRBJ2-5, with 15 positions matching TRBD2. This CDR3 has 18 residues. The V gene's germline CDR1 is SGHRS and CDR2 YFSETQ. V shed 4 bases, J shed 5 bases, and the junction held 12 bases outside the gene matches. The chain's CDR3 is CASSHDPGLAGGRETQYF. In DNA, the CDR3 is TGCGCCAGCAGCCACGACCCGGGACTAGCGGGAGGACGGGAGACCCAGTACTTC.

The chain couples TRBV13 to TRBJ1-2, with 7 positions matching TRBD1. Germline loops: CDR1 PRHDT, CDR2 FYEKMQ (reference sequence). The V and J ends lost 0 bases and 8 bases, in that order; junction bases with no gene match: 9. The CDR3 sequence is 15 residues long. The CDR3 DNA follows: TGTGCCAGCAGCTTAGGTCCTGACAGGGTAGAGGGCTACACCTTC. It translates to CASSLGPDRVEGYTF.

The J gene is TRBJ2-1, the V gene TRBV19; TRBD1 matches at 8 bases. From germline, CDR1 is LNHDA and CDR2 SQIVND (reference sequence). The CDR3 is 13 residues long. V trimming: 6 bases; J trimming: 8 bases; junction bases outside the gene matches: 6. The CDR3 is CASSRTGRDEQFF. Written as DNA, the CDR3 is TGTGCCAGTAGCCGGACAGGGCGCGATGAGCAGTTCTTC.

This chain connects TRBV6-1 to TRBJ1-2; 7 nucleotides line up with TRBD1. Per the germline V gene, CDR1 is MNHNS and CDR2 is SASEGT. There are 16 residues in the CDR3. V lost 1 base and J lost 0; bases outside the gene matches: 5. The CDR3 sequence: CASSEGGTVANYGYTF. CDR3 nucleotides: TGTGCCAGCAGTGAAGGGGGGACAGTAGCTAACTATGGCTACACCTTC.

This chain links TRBV6-1 with TRBJ1-1, with D perhaps matching TRBD1 (5 bases). Germline values: CDR1 MNHNS, CDR2 SASEGT. The CDR3 consists of 12 residues. V gave up 7 bases and J gave up 4 bases, with 10 bases separating them. CDR3 residues: CASMGGGTEAFF. Here the CDR3 DNA reads TGTGCCAGCATGGGGGGAGGCACTGAAGCTTTCTTT.

The chain employs TRBV9 and TRBJ2-3; 11 nucleotides align to TRBD2. The V and J ends lost 0 bases and 2 bases, in that order; junction bases with no gene match: 5. The CDR3 is made up of 17 amino acids. Germline CDR1 reads SGDLS; CDR2 reads YYNGEE. The CDR3 loop reads CASSVAGTSGYTDTQYF. CDR3 in DNA: TGTGCCAGCAGCGTAGCCGGGACTAGCGGATACACAGATACGCAGTATTTT.

The chain employs TRBV6-1 and TRBJ2-3, with D tentatively TRBD1 (5 bases). This CDR3 contains 15 residues. Germline CDR1 and CDR2: MNHNS and SASEGT. The V and J ends lost 6 bases and 7 bases respectively, with 20 bases between them. The CDR3 region is CASSQGAVFTNTQYF. The CDR3 coding sequence is TGTGCCAGCAGCCAAGGGGCTGTTTTTACAAATACGCAGTATTTT.

This rearrangement joins TRBV2 to TRBJ2-2; D perhaps matches TRBD1 (5 bases). The V gene lost 7 bases and the J gene lost 4 bases, with 16 bases spanning the gap. This CDR3 spans 15 amino acids. Germline loops: CDR1 SNHLY, CDR2 FYNNEI. In nucleotides, the CDR3 is TGTGCCAGCACCCCAGGGATACTTCTCACCGGGGAGCTGTTTTTT. Translated: CASTPGILLTGELFF.

This clone was seen once. This chain uses TRBV5-6 with TRBJ2-7; D possibly corresponds to TRBD1 (6 bases). Germline lookup yields CDR1 SGHDT and CDR2 YYEEEE. The CDR3 spans 14 residues. Trimming stripped 0 bases from V and 7 bases from J, with 14 bases between. As DNA, the CDR3 is TGTGCCAGCAGCTTGGACAGGGACCCTAGAGAGCAGTACTTC. The encoded protein is CASSLDRDPREQYF.

The CDR3 coding sequence is TGCGCCAGCAGCCAAGCAGGGAAGGGAACTGAAGCTTTCTTT. Amino acids: CASSQAGKGTEAFF. V gene TRBV4-1 combines with J gene TRBJ1-1, with D possibly matching TRBD1 (5 bases). The V gene's germline CDR1 is MGHRA and CDR2 YSYEKL. Trimming stripped 1 base from V and 5 bases from J, with 11 bases between. The CDR3 covers 14 residues.

The chain couples TRBV5-4 to TRBJ2-2; D is ambiguous. Per the germline V gene, CDR1 is SGHNT and CDR2 is YYREEE (reference sequence). The CDR3 totals 12 residues. The V end lost 0 bases, the J end lost 9 bases, and 6 bases lay between the germline ends. The CDR3 spells CASSLEERELFF. In DNA, the CDR3 is TGTGCCAGCAGCTTGGAGGAACGGGAGCTGTTTTTT.

Written as DNA, the CDR3 is TGTGCCAGCTTAGCCGGGACAGGGGCACCTAACTATGGCTACACCTTC. This translates into CASLAGTGAPNYGYTF. The genes are TRBV13 and TRBJ1-2; 10 positions agree with TRBD1. The germline V gene encodes CDR1 PRHDT and CDR2 FYEKMQ (reference sequence). The CDR3 is 16 amino acids. V was pared by 8 bases and J by 0 bases, with 9 bases of the junction left unmatched.

This clone was counted a single time. The J gene is TRBJ1-1, the V gene TRBV9; TRBD1 matches 9 bases. The CDR3 is 13 amino acids. Germline CDR1 and CDR2: SGDLS and YYNGEE. Trimming cost V 5 bases and J 6 bases; bases outside gene matches: 5. CDR3 protein: CASSMGQGSEAFF. The CDR3 DNA sequence: TGTGCCAGCAGTATGGGACAGGGATCTGAAGCTTTCTTT.

The chain combines TRBV19 with TRBJ1-5; 9 nucleotides agree with TRBD1. Germline V gene lookup returns CDR1 LNHDA and CDR2 SQIVND (reference sequence). J gave up 3 bases and V 3 bases, and 6 bases lay outside the gene matches. CDR3 size: 16 residues. CDR3 DNA sequence: TGTGCCAGTAGTATCGTTGGGACAGGGTACAATCAGCCCCAGCATTTT. Translation gives CASSIVGTGYNQPQHF. The whole variable domain, filled in from reference TRBV19 and TRBJ1-5, reads DGGITQSPKYLFRKEGQNVTLSCEQNLNHDAMYWYRQDPGQGLRLIYYSQIVNDFQKGDIAEGYSVSREKKESFPLTVTSAQKNPTAFYLCASSIVGTGYNQPQHFGDGTRLSIL.

The V call is TRBV7-8, the J call TRBJ2-7; a possible D gene is TRBD2 (7 bases). CDR3 length: 13 amino acids. Germline CDR1 reads SGHVS; CDR2 reads FQNEAQ. Trimming stripped 9 bases from V and 0 bases from J, with 12 bases between. The CDR3 reads CASGGGGSYEQYF. CDR3 coding DNA: TGTGCCAGTGGGGGGGGCGGCTCCTACGAGCAGTACTTC. Using reference TRBV7-8 and TRBJ2-7 for the parts outside the CDR3, the full variable domain is GAGVSQSPRYKVAKRGQDVALRCDPISGHVSLFWYQQALGQGPEFLTYFQNEAQLDKSGLPSDRFFAERPEGSVSTLKIQRTQQEDSAVYLCASGGGGSYEQYFGPGTRLTVT.

About this clone: Other DNA sequences in the same sample also yield this CDR3. The chain uses TRBV9 and TRBJ2-3; 10 bases match TRBD2. J was trimmed by 3 bases and V by 2 bases; bases with no gene match: 3. Germline CDR1 reads SGDLS; CDR2 reads YYNGEE. CDR3 length equals 15 residues. CDR3 nucleotides: TGTGCCAGCAGCGTCAGCGGGAGGGCGACAGATACGCAGTATTTT. Amino acid sequence: CASSVSGRATDTQYF.

The chain employs TRBV19 and TRBJ1-2; possibly TRBD1 for D (6 bases). Trimming removed 5 bases at V and 1 base at J, with 14 bases between. CDR1 is LNHDA and CDR2 is SQIVND in the germline V gene (reference sequence). This CDR3 comprises 15 residues. In nucleotides, the CDR3 is TGTGCCAGTAGTTCTCGGACAGCCGTTAACTATGGCTACACCTTC. Protein product: CASSSRTAVNYGYTF.

The V and J genes are TRBV4-3 and TRBJ2-7; 7 bases agree with TRBD2. The CDR3 spans 15 residues. The germline V gene has CDR1 LGHNA and CDR2 YSLEER. Trimming removed 8 bases from V and 2 bases from J; junction bases left unmatched: 12. Here the CDR3 DNA reads TGCGCCAGCTCCAAAGGCGGGGAGGGCCCCTACGAGCAGTACTTC. Protein: CASSKGGEGPYEQYF.

The rearrangement uses TRBV6-1 and TRBJ1-6; D is unclear. The CDR3 runs 16 residues. With 3 bases removed from V and 3 bases from J, the gap between germline ends came to 12 bases. Germline values: CDR1 MNHNS, CDR2 SASEGT. CDR3 sequence (DNA): TGTGCCAGCAGTGAGCGCGGGCAGAACTATAATTCACCCCTCCACTTT. This encodes CASSERGQNYNSPLHF.